This TCR beta chain was captured by sequencing in a study of tumor T cells in aggressive B-cell lymphoma. Germline values: CDR1 LGHNA, CDR2 YSLEER. With 0 bases clipped from V and 6 bases from J, the junction kept 9 bases outside the gene matches. The CDR3 runs 16 residues. The data were produced by immunoSEQ multiplex PCR, yet TCRdb's version contains in-frame clones alone and is incomplete. This table holds 2,900 or so clones, approximately 82% found once. Only a few counts were recorded for this clone. This sequence originates from an adult with diffuse large B cell lymphoma. The sample comprised tumor tissue. V gene TRBV4-3 combines with J gene TRBJ2-5; 8 bases match TRBD1. The CDR3 sequence: CASSQEYPGQVQTQYF. CDR3 nucleotide sequence: TGCGCCAGCAGCCAAGAATACCCGGGACAGGTTCAGACCCAGTACTTC.